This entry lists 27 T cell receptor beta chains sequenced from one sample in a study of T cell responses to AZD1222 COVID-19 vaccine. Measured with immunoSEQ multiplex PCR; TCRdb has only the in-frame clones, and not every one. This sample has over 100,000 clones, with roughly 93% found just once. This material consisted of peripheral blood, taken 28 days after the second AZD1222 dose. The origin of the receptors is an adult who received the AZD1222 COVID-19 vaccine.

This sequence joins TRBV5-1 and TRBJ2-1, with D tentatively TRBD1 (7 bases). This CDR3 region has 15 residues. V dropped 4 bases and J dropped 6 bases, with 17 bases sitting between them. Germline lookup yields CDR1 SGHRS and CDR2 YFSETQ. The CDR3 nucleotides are TGCGCCAGCAGCCGGGGGACAGCTCCCCCCAATGAGCAGTTCTTC. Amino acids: CASSRGTAPPNEQFF.

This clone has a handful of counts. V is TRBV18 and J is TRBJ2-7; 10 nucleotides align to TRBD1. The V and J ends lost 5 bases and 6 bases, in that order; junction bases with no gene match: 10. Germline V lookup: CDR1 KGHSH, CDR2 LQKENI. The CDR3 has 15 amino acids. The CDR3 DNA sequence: TGTGCCAGCTCAGCCTCGACAGGGGGCTTAACCGAGCAGTACTTC. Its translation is CASSASTGGLTEQYF.

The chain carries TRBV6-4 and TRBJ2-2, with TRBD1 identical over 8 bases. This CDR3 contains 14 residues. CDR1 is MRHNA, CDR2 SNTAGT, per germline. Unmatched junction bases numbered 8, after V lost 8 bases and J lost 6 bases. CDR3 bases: TGTGCCAGCCGTCCCGACAGGGGCGCCGGGGAGCTGTTTTTT. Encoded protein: CASRPDRGAGELFF.

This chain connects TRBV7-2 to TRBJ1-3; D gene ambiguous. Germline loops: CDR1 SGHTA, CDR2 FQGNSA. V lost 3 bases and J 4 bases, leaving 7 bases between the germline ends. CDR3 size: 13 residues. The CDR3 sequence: CASSFTRGNTIYF. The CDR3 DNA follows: TGTGCCAGCAGCTTCACGCGGGGAAACACCATATATTTT. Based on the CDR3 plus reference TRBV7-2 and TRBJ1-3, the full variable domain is GAGVSQSPSNKVTEKGKDVELRCDPISGHTALYWYRQSLGQGLEFLIYFQGNSAPDKSGLPSDRFSAERTGGSVSTLTIQRTQQEDSAVYLCASSFTRGNTIYFGEGSWLTVV.

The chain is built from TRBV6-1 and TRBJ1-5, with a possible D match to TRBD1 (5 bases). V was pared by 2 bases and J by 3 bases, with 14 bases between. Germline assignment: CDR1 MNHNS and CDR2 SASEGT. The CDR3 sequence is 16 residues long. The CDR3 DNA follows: TGTGCCAGCAGTGAAAATATCCGGGGGTTCAATCAGCCCCAGCATTTT. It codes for CASSENIRGFNQPQHF.

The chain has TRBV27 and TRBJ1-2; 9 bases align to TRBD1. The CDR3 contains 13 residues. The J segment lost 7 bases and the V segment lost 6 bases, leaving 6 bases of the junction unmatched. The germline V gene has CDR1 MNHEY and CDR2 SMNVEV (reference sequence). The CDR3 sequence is CASRHYRGPGYTF. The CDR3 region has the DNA TGTGCCAGCAGGCACTACAGGGGGCCTGGCTACACCTTC.

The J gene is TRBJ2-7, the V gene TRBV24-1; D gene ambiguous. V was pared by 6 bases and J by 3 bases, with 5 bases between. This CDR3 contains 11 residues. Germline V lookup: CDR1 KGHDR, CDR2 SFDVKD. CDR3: CATSSNYEQYF. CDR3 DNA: TGTGCCACCAGTTCGAACTACGAGCAGTACTTC.

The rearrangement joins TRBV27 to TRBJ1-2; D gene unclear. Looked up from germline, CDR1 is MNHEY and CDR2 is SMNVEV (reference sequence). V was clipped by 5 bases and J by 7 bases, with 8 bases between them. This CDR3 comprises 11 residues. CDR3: CASSPGSGYTF. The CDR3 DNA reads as TGTGCCAGCAGTCCAGGTTCTGGCTACACCTTC.

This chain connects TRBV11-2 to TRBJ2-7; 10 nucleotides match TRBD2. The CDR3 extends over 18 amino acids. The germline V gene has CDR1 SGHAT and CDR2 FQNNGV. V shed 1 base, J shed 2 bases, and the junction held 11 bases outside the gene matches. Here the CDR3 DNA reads TGTGCCAGCAGCTTAGCTAGGGTTGGGACTAGCGCTACCTACGAGCAGTACTTC. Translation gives CASSLARVGTSATYEQYF.

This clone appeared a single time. The chain's CDR3 is CAWSAGDYGYTF. The CDR3 DNA sequence: TGTGCCTGGAGCGCGGGGGACTATGGCTACACCTTC. The chain combines TRBV30 with TRBJ1-2, with D possibly matching TRBD1 (5 bases). CDR1 and CDR2 from the germline V gene are GTSNPN and SVGIG (reference sequence). Trimming shortened V by 3 bases and J by 3 bases, and 8 bases separated the two germline ends. The CDR3 runs 12 residues.

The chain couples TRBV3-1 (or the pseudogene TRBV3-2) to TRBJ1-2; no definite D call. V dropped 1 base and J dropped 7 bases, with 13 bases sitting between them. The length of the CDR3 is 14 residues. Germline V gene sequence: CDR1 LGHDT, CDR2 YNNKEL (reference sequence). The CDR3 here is CASSQGGSGGGYTF. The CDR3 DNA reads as TGTGCCAGCAGCCAAGGCGGGTCTGGAGGTGGCTACACCTTC.

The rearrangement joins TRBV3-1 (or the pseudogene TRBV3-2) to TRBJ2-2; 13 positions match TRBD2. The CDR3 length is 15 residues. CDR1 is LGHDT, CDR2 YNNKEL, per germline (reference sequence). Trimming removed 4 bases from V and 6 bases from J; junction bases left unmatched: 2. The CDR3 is CASSRGLAGAGELFF. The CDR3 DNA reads TGTGCCAGCAGCCGAGGACTAGCGGGGGCCGGGGAGCTGTTTTTT.

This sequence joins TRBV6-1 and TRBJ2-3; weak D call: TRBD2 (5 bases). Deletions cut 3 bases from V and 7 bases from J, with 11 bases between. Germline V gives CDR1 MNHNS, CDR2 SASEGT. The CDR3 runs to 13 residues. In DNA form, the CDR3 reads TGTGCCAGCAGTGATGGAGGTTTCAATACGCAGTATTTT. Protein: CASSDGGFNTQYF.

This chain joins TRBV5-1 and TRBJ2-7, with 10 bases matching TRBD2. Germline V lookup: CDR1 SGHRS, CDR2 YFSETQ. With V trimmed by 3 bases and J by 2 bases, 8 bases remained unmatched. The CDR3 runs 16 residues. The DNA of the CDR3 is TGCGCCAGCAGCTCGCTAGCGGGAGCGACAACCTACGAGCAGTACTTC. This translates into CASSSLAGATTYEQYF. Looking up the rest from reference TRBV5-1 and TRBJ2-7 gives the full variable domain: KAGVTQTPRYLIKTRGQQVTLSCSPISGHRSVSWYQQTPGQGLQFLFEYFSETQRNKGNFPGRFSGRQFSNSRSEMNVSTLELGDSALYLCASSSLAGATTYEQYFGPGTRLTVT.

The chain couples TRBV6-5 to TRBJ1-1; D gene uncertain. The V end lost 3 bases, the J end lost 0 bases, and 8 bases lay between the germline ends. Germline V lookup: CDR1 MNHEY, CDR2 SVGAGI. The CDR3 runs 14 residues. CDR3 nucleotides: TGTGCCAGCAGTTATATAGGGATGAACACTGAAGCTTTCTTT. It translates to CASSYIGMNTEAFF.

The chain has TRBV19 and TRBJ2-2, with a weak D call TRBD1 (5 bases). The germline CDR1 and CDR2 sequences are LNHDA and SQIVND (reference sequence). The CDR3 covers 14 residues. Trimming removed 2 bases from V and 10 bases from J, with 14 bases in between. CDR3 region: CASSIPGPQEELFF. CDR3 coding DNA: TGTGCCAGTAGTATACCCGGACCACAGGAGGAGCTGTTTTTT.

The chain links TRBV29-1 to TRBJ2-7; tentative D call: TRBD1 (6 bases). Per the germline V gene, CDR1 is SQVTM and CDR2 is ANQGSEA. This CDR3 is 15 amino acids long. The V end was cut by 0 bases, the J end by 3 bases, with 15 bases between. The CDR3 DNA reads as TGCAGCGTTGAAGATGGAACAGGGAATCTCTACGAGCAGTACTTC. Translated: CSVEDGTGNLYEQYF.

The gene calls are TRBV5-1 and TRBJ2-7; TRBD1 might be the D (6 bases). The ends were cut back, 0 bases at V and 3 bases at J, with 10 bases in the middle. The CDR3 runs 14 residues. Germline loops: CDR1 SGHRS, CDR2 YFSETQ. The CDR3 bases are TGCGCCAGCAGCTTGGGGACAGCACTCTACGAGCAGTACTTC. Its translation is CASSLGTALYEQYF.

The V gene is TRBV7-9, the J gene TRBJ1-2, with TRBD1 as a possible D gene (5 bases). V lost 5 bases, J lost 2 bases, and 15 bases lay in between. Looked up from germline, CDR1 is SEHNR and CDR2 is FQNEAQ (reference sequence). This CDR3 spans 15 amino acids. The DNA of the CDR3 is TGTGCCAGCAGCCCCATGGGGGGGGTCAACTATGGCTACACCTTC. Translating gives CASSPMGGVNYGYTF.

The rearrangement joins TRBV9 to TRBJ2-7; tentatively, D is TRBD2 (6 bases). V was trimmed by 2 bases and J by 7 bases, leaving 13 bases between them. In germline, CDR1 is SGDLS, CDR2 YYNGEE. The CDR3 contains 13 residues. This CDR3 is CASSVASAWEQYF. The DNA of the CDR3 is TGTGCCAGCAGCGTCGCTAGCGCCTGGGAGCAGTACTTC.

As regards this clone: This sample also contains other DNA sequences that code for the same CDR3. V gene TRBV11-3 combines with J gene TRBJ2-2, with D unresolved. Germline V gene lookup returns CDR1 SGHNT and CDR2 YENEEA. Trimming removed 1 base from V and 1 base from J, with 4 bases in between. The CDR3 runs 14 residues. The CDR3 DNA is TGTGCCAGCAGCTTAGCGCGGAACACCGGGGAGCTGTTTTTT. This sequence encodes CASSLARNTGELFF.

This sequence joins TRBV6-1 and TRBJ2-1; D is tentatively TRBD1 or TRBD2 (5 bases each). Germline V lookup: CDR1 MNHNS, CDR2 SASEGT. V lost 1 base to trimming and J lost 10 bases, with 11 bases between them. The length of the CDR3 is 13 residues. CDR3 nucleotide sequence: TGTGCCAGCAGTGAAGGGGGGTTCCAGGAGCAGTTCTTC. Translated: CASSEGGFQEQFF.

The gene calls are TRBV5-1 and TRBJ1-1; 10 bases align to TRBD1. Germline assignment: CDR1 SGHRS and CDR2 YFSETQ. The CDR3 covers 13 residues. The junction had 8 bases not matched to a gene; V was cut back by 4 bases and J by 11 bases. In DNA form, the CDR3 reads TGCGCCAGCAGCCACGGACAGGGGGAAGGTGCTTTCTTT. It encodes CASSHGQGEGAFF.

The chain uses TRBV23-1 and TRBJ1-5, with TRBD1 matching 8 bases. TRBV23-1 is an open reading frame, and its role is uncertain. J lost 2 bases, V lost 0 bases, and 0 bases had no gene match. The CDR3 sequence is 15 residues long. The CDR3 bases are TGCGCCAGCAGTCAATCGGGACAGGGCAATCAGCCCCAGCATTTT. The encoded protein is CASSQSGQGNQPQHF.

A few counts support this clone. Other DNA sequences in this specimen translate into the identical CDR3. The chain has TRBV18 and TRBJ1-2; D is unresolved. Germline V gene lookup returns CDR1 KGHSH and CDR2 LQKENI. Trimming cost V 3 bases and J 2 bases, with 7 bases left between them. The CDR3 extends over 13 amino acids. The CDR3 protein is CASSPPFNYGYTF. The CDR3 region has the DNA TGTGCCAGCTCACCCCCATTCAACTATGGCTACACCTTC.

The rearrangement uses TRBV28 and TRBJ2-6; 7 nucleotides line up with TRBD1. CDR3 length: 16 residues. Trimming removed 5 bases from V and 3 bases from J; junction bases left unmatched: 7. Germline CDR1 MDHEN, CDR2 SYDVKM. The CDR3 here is CASSAPDRVGANVLTF. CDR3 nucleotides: TGTGCCAGCAGTGCCCCAGACAGGGTTGGGGCCAACGTCCTGACTTTC.

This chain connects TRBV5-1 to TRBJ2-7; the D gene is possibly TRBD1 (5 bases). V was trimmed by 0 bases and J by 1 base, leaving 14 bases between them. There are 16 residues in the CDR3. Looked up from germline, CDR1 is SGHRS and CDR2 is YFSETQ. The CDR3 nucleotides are TGCGCCAGCAGCTTGGTAGGGGCCCTCACTTCCTACGAGCAGTACTTC. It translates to CASSLVGALTSYEQYF.